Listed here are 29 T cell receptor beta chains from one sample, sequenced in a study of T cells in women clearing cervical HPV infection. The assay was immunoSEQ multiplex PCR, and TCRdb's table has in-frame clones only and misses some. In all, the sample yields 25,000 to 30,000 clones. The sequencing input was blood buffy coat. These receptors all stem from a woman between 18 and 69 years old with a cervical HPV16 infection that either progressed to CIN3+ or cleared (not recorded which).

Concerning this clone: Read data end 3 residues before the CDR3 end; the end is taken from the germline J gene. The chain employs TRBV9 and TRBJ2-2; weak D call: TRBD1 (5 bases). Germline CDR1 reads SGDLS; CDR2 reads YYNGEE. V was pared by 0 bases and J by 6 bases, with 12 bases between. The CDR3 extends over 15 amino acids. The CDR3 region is CASSVAHRGPGELFF. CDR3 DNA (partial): TGTGCCAGCAGCGTAGCGCATAGGGGTCCCGGGGAG.

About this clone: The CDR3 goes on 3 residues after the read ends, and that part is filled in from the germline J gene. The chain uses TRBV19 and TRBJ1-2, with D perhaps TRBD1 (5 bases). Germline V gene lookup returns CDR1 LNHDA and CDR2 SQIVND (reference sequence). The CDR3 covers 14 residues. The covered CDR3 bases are TGTGCCACCAAACCGGGACTAGCGGCCGGGCCC. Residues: CATKPGLAAGP. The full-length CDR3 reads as CATKPGLAAGPYTF.

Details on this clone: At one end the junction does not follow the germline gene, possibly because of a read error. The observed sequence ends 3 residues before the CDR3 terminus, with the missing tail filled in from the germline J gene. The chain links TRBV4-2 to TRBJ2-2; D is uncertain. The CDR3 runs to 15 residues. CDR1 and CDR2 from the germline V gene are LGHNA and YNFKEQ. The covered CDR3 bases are TGCGCCAGCAGCTTAACAGCCCAGAACACCGGGGAG. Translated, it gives CASSLTAQNTGE. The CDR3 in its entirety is CASSLTAQNTGELFF.

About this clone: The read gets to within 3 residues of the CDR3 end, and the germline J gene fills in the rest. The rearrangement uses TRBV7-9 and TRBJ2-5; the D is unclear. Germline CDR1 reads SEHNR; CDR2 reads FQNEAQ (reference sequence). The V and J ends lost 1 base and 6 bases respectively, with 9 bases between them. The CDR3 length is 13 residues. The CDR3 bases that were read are TGTGCCAGCAGCTTAGAGCCCAAAAAGACC. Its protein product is CASSLEPKKT. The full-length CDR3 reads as CASSLEPKKTQYF.

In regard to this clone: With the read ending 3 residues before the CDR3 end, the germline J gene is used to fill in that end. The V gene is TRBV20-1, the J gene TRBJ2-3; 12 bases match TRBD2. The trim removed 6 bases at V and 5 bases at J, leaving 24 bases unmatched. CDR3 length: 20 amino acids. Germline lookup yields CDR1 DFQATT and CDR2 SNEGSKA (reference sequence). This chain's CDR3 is CSAWNLLLAGGPSVLDTQYF. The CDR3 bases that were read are TGCAGTGCGTGGAACCTTCTGCTAGCGGGGGGGCCTTCGGTTTTAGATACG.

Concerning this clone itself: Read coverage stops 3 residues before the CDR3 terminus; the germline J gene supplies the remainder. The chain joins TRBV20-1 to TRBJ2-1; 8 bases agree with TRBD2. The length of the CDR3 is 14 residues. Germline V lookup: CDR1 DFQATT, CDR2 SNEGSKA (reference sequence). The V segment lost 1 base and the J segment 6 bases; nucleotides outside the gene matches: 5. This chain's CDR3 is CSARAISGANEQFF. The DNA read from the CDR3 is TGCAGTGCTAGAGCCATTAGCGGGGCCAATGAG.

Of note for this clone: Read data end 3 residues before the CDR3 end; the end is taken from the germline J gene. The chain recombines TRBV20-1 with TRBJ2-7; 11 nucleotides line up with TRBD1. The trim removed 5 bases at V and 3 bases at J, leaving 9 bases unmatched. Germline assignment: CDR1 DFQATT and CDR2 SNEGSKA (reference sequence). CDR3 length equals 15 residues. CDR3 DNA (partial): TGCAGTGCTTCTCCTGGGACAGGGGGAAACTACGAG. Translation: CSASPGTGGNYE. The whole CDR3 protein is CSASPGTGGNYEQYF.

CDR3 residues: CASSFGTSEQYF. The CDR3 bases that were read are TGTGCCAGCAGCTTCGGGACAAGCGAG. The J gene is TRBJ2-7, the V gene TRBV5-4; D possibly corresponds to TRBD1 (6 bases). The observed sequence ends 3 residues before the CDR3 terminus, with the missing tail filled in from the germline J gene. Germline loops: CDR1 SGHNT, CDR2 YYREEE (reference sequence). Trimming stripped 2 bases from V and 6 bases from J, with 9 bases between. CDR3 length: 12 amino acids.

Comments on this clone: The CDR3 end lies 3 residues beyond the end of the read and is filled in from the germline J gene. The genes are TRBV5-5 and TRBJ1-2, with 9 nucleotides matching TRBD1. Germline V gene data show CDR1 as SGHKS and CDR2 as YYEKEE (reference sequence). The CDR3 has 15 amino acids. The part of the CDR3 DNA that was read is TGTGCCAGCAGCTTGGGGGACAGGGTTGTAATAGGC. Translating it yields CASSLGDRVVIG. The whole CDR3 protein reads CASSLGDRVVIGYTF. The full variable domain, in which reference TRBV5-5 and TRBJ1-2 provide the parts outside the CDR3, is DAGVTQSPTHLIKTRGQQVTLRCSPISGHKSVSWYQQVLGQGPQFIFQYYEKEERGRGNFPDRFSARQFPNYSSELNVNALLLGDSALYLCASSLGDRVVIGYTFGSGTRLTVV.

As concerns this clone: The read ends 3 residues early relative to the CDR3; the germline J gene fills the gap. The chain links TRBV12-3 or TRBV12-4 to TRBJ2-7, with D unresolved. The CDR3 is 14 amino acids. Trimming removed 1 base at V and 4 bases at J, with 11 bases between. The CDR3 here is CASSLGRVAYEQYF. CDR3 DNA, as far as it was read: TGTGCCAGCAGTTTAGGAAGGGTTGCATACGAG.

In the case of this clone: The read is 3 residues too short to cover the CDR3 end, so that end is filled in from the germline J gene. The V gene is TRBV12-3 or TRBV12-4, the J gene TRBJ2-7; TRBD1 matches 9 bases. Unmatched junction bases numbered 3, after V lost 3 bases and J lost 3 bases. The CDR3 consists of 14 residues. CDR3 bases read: TGTGCCAGCAGTTTGATGGACAGGGGCTACGAG. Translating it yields CASSLMDRGYE. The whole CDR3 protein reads CASSLMDRGYEQYF.

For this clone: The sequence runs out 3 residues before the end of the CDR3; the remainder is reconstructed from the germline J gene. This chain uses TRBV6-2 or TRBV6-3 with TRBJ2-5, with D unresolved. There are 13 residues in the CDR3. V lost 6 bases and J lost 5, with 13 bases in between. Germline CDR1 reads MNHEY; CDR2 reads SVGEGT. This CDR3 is CASSSNARETQYF. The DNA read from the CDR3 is TGTGCCAGCAGCTCGAACGCAAGGGAGACC.

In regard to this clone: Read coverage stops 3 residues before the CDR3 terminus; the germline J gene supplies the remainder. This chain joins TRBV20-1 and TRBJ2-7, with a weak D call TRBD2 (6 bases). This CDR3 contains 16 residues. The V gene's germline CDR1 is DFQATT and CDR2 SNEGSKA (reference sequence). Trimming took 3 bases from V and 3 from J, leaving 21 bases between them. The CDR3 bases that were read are TGCAGTGCTAGGTTAGATGTTCCTAGCGCCGGCTACGAG. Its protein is CSARLDVPSAGYE. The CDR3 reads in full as CSARLDVPSAGYEQYF.

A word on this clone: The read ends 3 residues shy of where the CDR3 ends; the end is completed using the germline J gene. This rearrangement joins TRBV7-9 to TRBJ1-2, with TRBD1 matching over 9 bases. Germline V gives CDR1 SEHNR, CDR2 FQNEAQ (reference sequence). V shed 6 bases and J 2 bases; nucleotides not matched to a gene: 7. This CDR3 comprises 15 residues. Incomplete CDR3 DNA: TGTGCCAGCAGTTCAGACAGGGGGGGGAACTATGGC. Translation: CASSSDRGGNYG. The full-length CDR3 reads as CASSSDRGGNYGYTF.

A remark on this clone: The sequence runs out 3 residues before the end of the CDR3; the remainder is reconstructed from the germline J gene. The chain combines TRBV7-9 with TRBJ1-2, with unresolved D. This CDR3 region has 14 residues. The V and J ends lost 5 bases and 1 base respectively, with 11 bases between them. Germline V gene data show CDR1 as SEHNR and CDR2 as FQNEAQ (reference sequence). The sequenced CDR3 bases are TGTGCCAGCAGCCCTCCGTGGCTTAACTATGGC. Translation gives CASSPPWLNYG. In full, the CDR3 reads CASSPPWLNYGYTF. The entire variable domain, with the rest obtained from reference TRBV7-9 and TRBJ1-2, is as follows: DTGVSQNPRHKITKRGQNVTFRCDPISEHNRLYWYRQTLGQGPEFLTYFQNEAQLEKSRLLSDRFSAERPKGSFSTLEIQRTEQGDSAMYLCASSPPWLNYGYTFGSGTRLTVV.

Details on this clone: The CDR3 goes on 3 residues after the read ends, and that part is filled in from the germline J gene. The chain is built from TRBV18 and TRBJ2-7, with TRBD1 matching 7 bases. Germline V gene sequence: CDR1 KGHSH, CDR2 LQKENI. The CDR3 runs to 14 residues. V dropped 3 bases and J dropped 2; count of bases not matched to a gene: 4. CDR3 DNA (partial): TGTGCCAGCTCACCCCGGCAGGGGGCCTACGAG. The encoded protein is CASSPRQGAYE. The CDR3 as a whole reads CASSPRQGAYEQYF. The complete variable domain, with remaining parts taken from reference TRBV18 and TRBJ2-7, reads NAGVMQNPRHLVRRRGQEARLRCSPMKGHSHVYWYRQLPEEGLKFMVYLQKENIIDESGMPKERFSAEFPKEGPSILRIQQVVRGDSAAYFCASSPRQGAYEQYFGPGTRLTVT.

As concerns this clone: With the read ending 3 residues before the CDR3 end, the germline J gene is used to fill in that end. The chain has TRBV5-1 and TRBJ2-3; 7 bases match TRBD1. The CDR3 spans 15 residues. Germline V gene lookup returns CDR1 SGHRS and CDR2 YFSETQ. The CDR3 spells CASSLGGTAGQPQYF. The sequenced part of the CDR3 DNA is TGCGCCAGCAGCTTGGGGGGGACAGCCGGTCAGCCG.

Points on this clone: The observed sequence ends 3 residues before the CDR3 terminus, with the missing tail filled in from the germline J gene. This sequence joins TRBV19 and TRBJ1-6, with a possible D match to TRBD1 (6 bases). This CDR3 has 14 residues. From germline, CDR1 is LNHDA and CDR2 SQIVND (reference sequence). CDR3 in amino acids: CASFQGSRANALHF. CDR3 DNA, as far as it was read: TGTGCCAGTTTCCAGGGGTCTAGGGCCAACGCC.

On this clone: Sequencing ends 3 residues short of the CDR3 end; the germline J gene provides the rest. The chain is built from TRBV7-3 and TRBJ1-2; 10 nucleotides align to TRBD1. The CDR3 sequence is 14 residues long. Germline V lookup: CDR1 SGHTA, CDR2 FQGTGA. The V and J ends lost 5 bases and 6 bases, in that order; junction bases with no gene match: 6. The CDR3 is CASSPGQGSDGYTF. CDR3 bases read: TGTGCCAGCAGCCCGGGACAGGGGTCCGATGGC.

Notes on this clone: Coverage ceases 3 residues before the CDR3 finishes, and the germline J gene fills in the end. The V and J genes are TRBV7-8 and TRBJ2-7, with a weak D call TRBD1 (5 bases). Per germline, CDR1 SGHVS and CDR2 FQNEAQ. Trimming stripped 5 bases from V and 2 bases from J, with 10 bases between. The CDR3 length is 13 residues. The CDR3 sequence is CASSRRAAYEQYF. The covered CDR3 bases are TGTGCCAGCAGCCGCAGGGCGGCCTACGAG.

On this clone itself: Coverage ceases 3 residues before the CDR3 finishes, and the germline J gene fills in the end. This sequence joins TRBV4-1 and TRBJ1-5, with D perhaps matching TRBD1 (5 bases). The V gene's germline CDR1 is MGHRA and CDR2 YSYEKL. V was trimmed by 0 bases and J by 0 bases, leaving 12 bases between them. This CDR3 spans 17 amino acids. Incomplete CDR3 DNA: TGCGCCAGCAGCCAAGATGGGCAGGGAGGTAGCAATCAGCCC. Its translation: CASSQDGQGGSNQP. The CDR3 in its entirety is CASSQDGQGGSNQPQHF.

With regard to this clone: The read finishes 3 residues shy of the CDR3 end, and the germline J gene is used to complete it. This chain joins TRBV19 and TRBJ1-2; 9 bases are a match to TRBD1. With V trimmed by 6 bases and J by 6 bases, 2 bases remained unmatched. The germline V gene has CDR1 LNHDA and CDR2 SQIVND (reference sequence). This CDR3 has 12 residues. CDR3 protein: CASRDRGDGYTF. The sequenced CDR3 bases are TGTGCCAGTAGGGACAGGGGCGATGGC.

CDR3 protein: CASSLSGGKETQYF. The CDR3 bases that were read are TGCGCCAGCAGTCTATCGGGGGGAAAAGAGACG. V and J are TRBV5-1 and TRBJ2-3; 7 positions match TRBD2. The CDR3 end is not reached by the read, which stops 3 residues before it; the germline J gene fills it in. This CDR3 has 14 residues. Per germline, CDR1 SGHRS and CDR2 YFSETQ. The variable domain in full, completed from reference TRBV5-1 and TRBJ2-3, reads KAGVTQTPRYLIKTRGQQVTLSCSPISGHRSVSWYQQTPGQGLQFLFEYFSETQRNKGNFPGRFSGRQFSNSRSEMNVSTLELGDSALYLCASSLSGGKETQYFGPGTRLTVL.

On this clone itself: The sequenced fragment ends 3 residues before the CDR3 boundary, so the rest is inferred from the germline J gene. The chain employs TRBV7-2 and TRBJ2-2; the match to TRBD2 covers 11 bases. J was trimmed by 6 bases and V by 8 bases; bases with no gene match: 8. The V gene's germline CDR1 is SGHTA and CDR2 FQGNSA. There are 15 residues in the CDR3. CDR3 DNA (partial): TGTGCCAGCGCAGGGCTAGCGGGGGGCGCCGGGGAG. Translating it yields CASAGLAGGAGE. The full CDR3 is CASAGLAGGAGELFF.

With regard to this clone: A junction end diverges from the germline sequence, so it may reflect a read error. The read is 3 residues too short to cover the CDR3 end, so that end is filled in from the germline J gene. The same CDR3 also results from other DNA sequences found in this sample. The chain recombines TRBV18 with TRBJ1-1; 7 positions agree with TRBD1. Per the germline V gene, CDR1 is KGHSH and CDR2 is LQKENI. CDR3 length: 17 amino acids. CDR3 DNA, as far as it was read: TGTGCCAGCTCGCCACCACCGGGACAGTCGATGAACACTGAA. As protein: CASSPPPGQSMNTE. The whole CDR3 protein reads CASSPPPGQSMNTEAFF.

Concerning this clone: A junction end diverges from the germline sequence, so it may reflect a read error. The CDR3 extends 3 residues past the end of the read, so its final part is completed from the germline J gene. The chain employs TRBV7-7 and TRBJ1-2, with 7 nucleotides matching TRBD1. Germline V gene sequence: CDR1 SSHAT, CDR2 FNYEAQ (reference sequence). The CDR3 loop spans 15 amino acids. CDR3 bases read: TGTGCTAGCAGCCCCATCGACAGGGTCTACAATGAC. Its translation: CASSPIDRVYND. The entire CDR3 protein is CASSPIDRVYNDYTF.

CDR3 bases read: TGCGCCAGCCGCGAGACTAGCGGGGGTACCTACGAG. Its translation: CASRETSGGTYE. The full CDR3 sequence reads CASRETSGGTYEQYF. The chain combines TRBV10-2 with TRBJ2-7; TRBD2 aligns across 12 bases. Read sequence stops 3 residues before the CDR3 end, and the germline J gene provides the missing end. The CDR3 contains 15 residues. The germline V gene encodes CDR1 WSHSY and CDR2 SAAADI. Losses at the gene ends were 8 bases for V and 2 bases for J; bases not matched to a gene: 7.

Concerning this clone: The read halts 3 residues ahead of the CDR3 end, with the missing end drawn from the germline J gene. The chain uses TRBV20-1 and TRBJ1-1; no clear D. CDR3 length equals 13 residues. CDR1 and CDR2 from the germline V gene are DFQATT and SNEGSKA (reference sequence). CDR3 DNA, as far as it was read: TGCAGTGCTAGAGATTGGGCCAGGATTGGA. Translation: CSARDWARIG. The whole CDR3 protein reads CSARDWARIGAFF.

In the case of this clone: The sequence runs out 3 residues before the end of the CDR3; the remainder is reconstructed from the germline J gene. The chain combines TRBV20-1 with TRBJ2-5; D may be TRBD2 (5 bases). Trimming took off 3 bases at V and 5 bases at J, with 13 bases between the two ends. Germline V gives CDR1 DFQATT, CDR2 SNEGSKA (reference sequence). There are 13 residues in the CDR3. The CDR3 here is CSARSLGRETQYF. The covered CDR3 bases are TGCAGTGCTAGGTCACTAGGTCGGGAGACC.